This T cell receptor (beta chain) was obtained from a study of T cell repertoires in cytomegalovirus infection. The CDR3 is made up of 15 amino acids. Trimming cost V 5 bases and J 5 bases; bases outside gene matches: 6. Germline V CDR1 and CDR2: SGHAT, FQNNGV. Overall study findings and caveats: HLA-C-restricted CMV clonotypes gave the most frequent clonotype in two of eight donors.

Comment on this clonotype: The antigen is not known.

One entry per CDR3 protein, called by TCRdb with MiXCR from the reads. Of 450,000 to 550,000 distinct CDR3 sequences listed, 16% are singletons. Sequencing input: CD8+ T cells from PBMCs. The chain has TRBV11-2 and TRBJ1-6; the match to TRBD1 covers 7 bases. The TCR sequence derives from a human donor in good health (CMV status not recorded). Some clones in this sample may be carry-over from other donors' samples. In DNA form, the CDR3 reads TGTGCCAGCAGCCCTGACGACAGGGATAATTCACCCCTCCACTTT. It yields the protein CASSPDDRDNSPLHF.